This T cell receptor (beta chain) was identified during a study of blood T cell repertoires in COVID-19. Study in general: Italy, Spain and the United States were the sources of the convalescent and acute COVID-19 samples. T cells, B-cell-depleted T cells, or PBMCs supplied cDNA or gDNA.

One Seattle source followed patients from active infection through their disease course. The CDR3 has 15 amino acids. J lost 0 bases, V lost 3 bases, and 2 bases had no gene match. Germline CDR1 and CDR2: KGHSH and LQKENI. Original methodology: Amplification from reference gene primers served as the basis for estimated nucleated cell counts. TCRdb's table, derived via immunoSEQ multiplex PCR, lists solely in-frame clones and lacks some. The V and J calls and clone size come from that table; D and trimming were worked out from the DNA. The sample has over 400,000 clones, 70% to 90% seen once. J is TRBJ2-7 and V is TRBV18; 10 bases fit TRBD1. This sequence originates from a woman aged 45-65 years with COVID-19, enrolled during active disease. Sequencing used peripheral blood. The CDR3 DNA is TGTGCCAGCTCACCCGGACAGGGGGTCTCCTACGAGCAGTACTTC. Translating it yields CASSPGQGVSYEQYF.